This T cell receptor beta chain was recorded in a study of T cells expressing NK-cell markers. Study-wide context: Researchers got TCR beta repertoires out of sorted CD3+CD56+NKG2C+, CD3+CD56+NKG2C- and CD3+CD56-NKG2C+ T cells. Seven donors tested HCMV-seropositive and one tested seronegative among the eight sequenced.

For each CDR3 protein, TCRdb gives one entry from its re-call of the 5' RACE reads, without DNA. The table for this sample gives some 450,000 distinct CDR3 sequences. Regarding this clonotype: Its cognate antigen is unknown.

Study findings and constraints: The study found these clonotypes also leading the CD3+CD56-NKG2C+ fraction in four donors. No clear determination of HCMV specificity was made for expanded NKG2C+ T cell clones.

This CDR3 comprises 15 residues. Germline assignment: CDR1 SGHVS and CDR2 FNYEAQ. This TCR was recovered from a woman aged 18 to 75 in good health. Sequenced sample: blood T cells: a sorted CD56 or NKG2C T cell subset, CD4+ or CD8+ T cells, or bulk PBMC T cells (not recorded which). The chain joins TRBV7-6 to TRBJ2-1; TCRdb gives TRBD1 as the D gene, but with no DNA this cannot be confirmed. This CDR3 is CATRETPSSYNEQFF.